This T cell receptor beta chain was recovered during a study of T cell repertoires and HLA-DP antigens. Per germline, CDR1 MNHEY and CDR2 SVGAGI. This CDR3 is 12 amino acids long. Trimming shortened V by 0 bases and J by 5 bases, and 3 bases separated the two germline ends. As to this clone: What it binds is not known. Other DNA variants within this sample encode the same CDR3.

Measured with immunoSEQ multiplex PCR; TCRdb has only the in-frame clones, and not every one. The sample has around 100,000 clones; 80% to 95% are singletons. General study results and limits: Naive and memory CD4+ cells were analysed together, not apart.

This chain connects TRBV6-5 to TRBJ2-3; no reliable D call. What was sequenced was CD4+ T cells from PBMCs. The clonotype originates from a woman aged 18-29 years in good health and CMV-seronegative. CDR3 protein: CASSYSGDTQYF. For the CDR3, the DNA is TGTGCCAGCAGTTACTCGGGAGATACGCAGTATTTT.